This is a list of T cell receptor beta chains from one sample in a study of cytomegalovirus exposure and HLA in healthy donors. Method: immunoSEQ multiplex PCR; TCRdb's copy keeps in-frame clones and lacks some. This table holds around 170,000 clones, 60% to 85% found once. The sample comprised PBMCs. All receptors come from a man aged 35-49 years in good health and CMV-seronegative. Each CDR3 is given with its conserved first and last residue. Each record gives: CDR3 protein, CDR3 DNA, D gene, CDR3 length, V gene, clone size, J gene. The D gene is left open where the match is weak. Not every row has a clone size; where given, it reads once, few, many or a size class.

CDR3 protein: CASSPREGGVYGYTF; CDR3 DNA: TGTGCCAGCTCACCACGAGAGGGAGGAGTCTATGGCTACACCTTC; D gene: -; CDR3 length: 15; V gene: TRBV18; clone size: few; J gene: TRBJ1-2
CDR3 protein: CASSLDFYNEQFF; CDR3 DNA: TGTGCCAGCAGCTTAGACTTTTACAATGAGCAGTTCTTC; D gene: -; CDR3 length: 13; V gene: TRBV7-3; clone size: few; J gene: TRBJ2-1
CDR3 protein: CAISGPSGGARPYNEQFF; CDR3 DNA: TGTGCCATCAGTGGCCCTAGCGGGGGGGCCCGTCCCTACAATGAGCAGTTCTTC; D gene: TRBD2; CDR3 length: 18; V gene: TRBV10-3; clone size: -; J gene: TRBJ2-1
CDR3 protein: CAISDAGPQHTEAFF; CDR3 DNA: TGTGCCATCAGTGATGCGGGGCCTCAGCACACTGAAGCTTTCTTT; D gene: -; CDR3 length: 15; V gene: TRBV10-3; clone size: -; J gene: TRBJ1-1
CDR3 protein: CASRVGTGQETQYF; CDR3 DNA: TGTGCCAGCAGGGTAGGGACAGGGCAAGAGACCCAGTACTTC; D gene: TRBD1; CDR3 length: 14; V gene: TRBV2; clone size: -; J gene: TRBJ2-5
CDR3 protein: CASTTSGANSYEQYF; CDR3 DNA: TGTGCCAGCACCACTAGCGGGGCCAACTCCTACGAGCAGTACTTC; D gene: TRBD2; CDR3 length: 15; V gene: TRBV27; clone size: -; J gene: TRBJ2-7
CDR3 protein: CASSRQGTYEQYF; CDR3 DNA: TGTGCCAGCAGCCGACAGGGGACCTACGAGCAGTACTTC; D gene: TRBD1; CDR3 length: 13; V gene: TRBV9; clone size: -; J gene: TRBJ2-7
CDR3 protein: CASSFWQENYEQYF; CDR3 DNA: TGTGCCAGCAGCTTTTGGCAGGAAAACTACGAGCAGTACTTC; D gene: -; CDR3 length: 14; V gene: TRBV5-4; clone size: -; J gene: TRBJ2-7
CDR3 protein: CASSHRDREGNEQFF; CDR3 DNA: TGTGCCAGCAGCCACCGGGACAGGGAAGGCAATGAGCAGTTCTTC; D gene: TRBD1; CDR3 length: 15; V gene: TRBV11-3; clone size: -; J gene: TRBJ2-1
CDR3 protein: CASSPPTSLGTGELFF; CDR3 DNA: TGTGCCAGCAGCCCACCGACTAGTCTTGGAACCGGGGAGCTGTTTTTT; D gene: -; CDR3 length: 16; V gene: TRBV7-8; clone size: -; J gene: TRBJ2-2
CDR3 protein: CASSWGAGGAYNEQFF; CDR3 DNA: TGTGCCAGCAGCTGGGGGGCGGGAGGCGCCTACAATGAGCAGTTCTTC; D gene: TRBD2; CDR3 length: 16; V gene: TRBV5-4; clone size: -; J gene: TRBJ2-1
CDR3 protein: CASSLLSGTGGSGYTF; CDR3 DNA: TGTGCCAGTAGTCTCTTATCGGGGACAGGGGGATCTGGCTACACCTTC; D gene: TRBD1; CDR3 length: 16; V gene: TRBV19; clone size: few; J gene: TRBJ1-2
CDR3 protein: CASSPNTGELNSPLHF; CDR3 DNA: TGCGCCAGCAGCCCGAACACAGGGGAACTCAATTCACCCCTCCACTTT; D gene: TRBD1; CDR3 length: 16; V gene: TRBV5-1; clone size: -; J gene: TRBJ1-6
CDR3 protein: CASSQSTGGTGELFF; CDR3 DNA: TGTGCCAGCAGCCAATCAACAGGGGGCACCGGGGAGCTGTTTTTT; D gene: TRBD1; CDR3 length: 15; V gene: TRBV16; clone size: once; J gene: TRBJ2-2
CDR3 protein: CASSEQGSNTIYF; CDR3 DNA: TGCGCCAGCAGCGAACAGGGGAGTAACACCATATATTTT; D gene: TRBD1; CDR3 length: 13; V gene: TRBV5-1; clone size: -; J gene: TRBJ1-3
CDR3 protein: CASSLRGGSLDTQYF; CDR3 DNA: TGTGCCAGCAGCTTACGGGGCGGGAGTTTAGATACGCAGTATTTT; D gene: TRBD2; CDR3 length: 15; V gene: TRBV7-2; clone size: -; J gene: TRBJ2-3
CDR3 protein: CASSVGERGAGDTQYF; CDR3 DNA: TGTGCCAGCAGCGTAGGTGAGCGGGGGGCGGGAGATACGCAGTATTTT; D gene: TRBD2; CDR3 length: 16; V gene: TRBV9; clone size: -; J gene: TRBJ2-3
CDR3 protein: CASRHRGTEAFF; CDR3 DNA: TGTGCCAGCAGACACAGGGGTACTGAAGCTTTCTTT; D gene: TRBD1; CDR3 length: 12; V gene: TRBV2; clone size: -; J gene: TRBJ1-1
CDR3 protein: CASSYSSRGRVYEQYF; CDR3 DNA: TGTGCCAGCAGTTACTCGAGCAGGGGGCGCGTCTACGAGCAGTACTTC; D gene: TRBD1; CDR3 length: 16; V gene: TRBV6-5; clone size: -; J gene: TRBJ2-7
CDR3 protein: CASSGQGTSTGELFF; CDR3 DNA: TGTGCCAGCAGTGGGCAGGGGACGAGCACCGGGGAGCTGTTTTTT; D gene: -; CDR3 length: 15; V gene: TRBV2; clone size: -; J gene: TRBJ2-2
CDR3 protein: CATCGGAGDTQYF; CDR3 DNA: TGTGCCACCTGCGGGGGGGCCGGGGATACGCAGTATTTT; D gene: TRBD2; CDR3 length: 13; V gene: TRBV19; clone size: once; J gene: TRBJ2-3
CDR3 protein: CASTSPGQGQTGELFF; CDR3 DNA: TGTGCCAGTACTAGCCCGGGACAGGGCCAGACCGGGGAGCTGTTTTTT; D gene: TRBD1; CDR3 length: 16; V gene: TRBV19; clone size: -; J gene: TRBJ2-2
CDR3 protein: CASSYTGGEEGTQYF; CDR3 DNA: TGCGCCAGCAGTTACACAGGGGGTGAGGAAGGGACCCAGTACTTC; D gene: TRBD1; CDR3 length: 15; V gene: TRBV5-1; clone size: -; J gene: TRBJ2-5
CDR3 protein: CASNAGQGGHSNQPQHF; CDR3 DNA: TGTGCCAGTAATGCGGGACAGGGGGGACATAGCAATCAGCCCCAGCATTTT; D gene: TRBD1; CDR3 length: 17; V gene: TRBV19; clone size: -; J gene: TRBJ1-5